This TCR beta chain stems from a study of shared clonotypes between healthy human individuals. Points from the study as a whole: Donor scarcity curtailed the genetic and exposure-history diversity represented herein.

The quantity of DNA used in unsorted PBMC replicate PCRs was 300 ng, corresponding to 30,000 to 35,000 T cell genomes. Repertoires were generated with immunoSEQ multiplex PCR, while TCRdb's copy carries only in-frame clones and drops some. The sample lists some 480,000 clones, 79% occurring once. The CDR3 spans 17 residues. Unmatched junction bases numbered 10, after V lost 0 bases and J lost 4 bases. In germline, CDR1 is SGDLS, CDR2 YYNGEE. The sample holds a few counts of this clone. No antigen is known for it. The V call is TRBV9, the J call TRBJ2-1; 7 nucleotides agree with TRBD2. The sample was PBMCs. This receptor was taken from a woman in her thirties or forties in good health. Some clones in this sample may be carry-over from other donors' samples. The CDR3 DNA is TGTGCCAGCAGCGTAGTAGGGAGCGGGATTAGGTACAATGAGCAGTTCTTC. Residues: CASSVVGSGIRYNEQFF.